The rows below give T cell receptor beta chains drawn from one sample of a study of Ad26.COV2.S vaccination and SARS-CoV-2 variants. The assay was immunoSEQ multiplex PCR, and TCRdb's table has in-frame clones only and misses some. The sample yields nearly 95,000 clones, more than 65% seen once. The source material was peripheral blood, sampled after recovery from COVID-19. These receptors all come from a human donor who had recovered from COVID-19. The conserved cysteine and the conserved F or W are not part of the CDR3 here.

len: 13; j_gene: TRBJ1-1; v_gene: TRBV29-1; CDR3aa: SVRSDMHLVTEAF
len: 16; j_gene: TRBJ1-6; v_gene: TRBV25-1; CDR3aa: ASSEFQPGQGYNSPLH
len: 14; j_gene: TRBJ2-3; v_gene: TRBV9; CDR3aa: ASSSGLAGFGDTQY
len: 14; j_gene: TRBJ1-1; v_gene: TRBV5-1; CDR3aa: ASSFGTGGMNTEAF
len: 11; j_gene: TRBJ1-2; v_gene: TRBV18; CDR3aa: ASSLRDETTYT
len: 14; j_gene: TRBJ1-3; v_gene: TRBV28; CDR3aa: ASNTGPAASGNTIY
len: 15; j_gene: TRBJ2-1; v_gene: TRBV7-9; CDR3aa: ASSLDVAGEVHNEQF
len: 17; j_gene: TRBJ2-3; v_gene: TRBV27; CDR3aa: ASRIKTPPTGLRTDTQY
len: 10; j_gene: TRBJ1-1; v_gene: TRBV3-1/TRBV3-2; CDR3aa: ASSRLGAEAF
len: 13; j_gene: TRBJ2-5; v_gene: TRBV6-5; CDR3aa: ASSQGLAGQETQY
len: 11; j_gene: TRBJ2-5; v_gene: TRBV5-1; CDR3aa: ASSLTSGLEQY
len: 13; j_gene: TRBJ1-4; v_gene: TRBV5-1; CDR3aa: ASSSGGATNEKLF
len: 13; j_gene: TRBJ2-1; v_gene: TRBV2; CDR3aa: ASSDWLAGHNEQF
len: 13; j_gene: TRBJ1-1; v_gene: TRBV18; CDR3aa: ASSPPGRVATEAF
len: 10; j_gene: TRBJ1-1; v_gene: TRBV14; CDR3aa: ASSHPGSRAF
len: 11; j_gene: TRBJ2-2; v_gene: TRBV9; CDR3aa: ASSVAPHGELF
len: 10; j_gene: TRBJ2-1; v_gene: TRBV2; CDR3aa: ASSERVSEQF
len: 9; j_gene: TRBJ1-2; v_gene: TRBV2; CDR3aa: ASSDDYGYT
len: 12; j_gene: TRBJ1-2; v_gene: TRBV5-4; CDR3aa: ASSFGTGDYGYT
len: 11; j_gene: TRBJ2-1; v_gene: TRBV14; CDR3aa: ASSLTSFNEQF
len: 11; j_gene: TRBJ1-1; v_gene: TRBV7-9; CDR3aa: ASSLREGAKAF
len: 11; j_gene: TRBJ1-4; v_gene: TRBV9; CDR3aa: ATCGTGCEKLF
len: 16; j_gene: TRBJ2-7; v_gene: TRBV7-3; CDR3aa: ASSLTGVSGRAFHEQY
len: 14; j_gene: TRBJ2-1; v_gene: TRBV28; CDR3aa: ASRKIVISSYNEQF
len: 13; j_gene: TRBJ1-1; v_gene: TRBV6-5; CDR3aa: ASSYSIGGSAEAF
len: 12; j_gene: TRBJ2-3; v_gene: TRBV6-5; CDR3aa: ASRTQGARDTQY
len: 14; j_gene: TRBJ2-7; v_gene: TRBV13; CDR3aa: ASSLRIELAGYEQY
len: 11; j_gene: TRBJ2-1; v_gene: TRBV5-4; CDR3aa: ASSLGQREEQF
len: 12; j_gene: TRBJ2-2; v_gene: TRBV29-1; CDR3aa: SVGSGDRTGELF
len: 18; j_gene: TRBJ2-3; v_gene: TRBV28; CDR3aa: ASSAFAGRDFVLGPDTQY
len: 11; j_gene: TRBJ2-7; v_gene: TRBV25-1; CDR3aa: ASSDDRSYEQY
len: 9; j_gene: TRBJ2-7; v_gene: TRBV19; CDR3aa: ATSRAYEQY
len: 12; j_gene: TRBJ1-1; v_gene: TRBV5-1; CDR3aa: ASSPGRMNTEAF
len: 13; j_gene: TRBJ2-3; v_gene: TRBV10-3; CDR3aa: ANAGLAGTTDTQY
len: 11; j_gene: TRBJ1-3; v_gene: TRBV7-3; CDR3aa: ASSPDSGNTIY
len: 13; j_gene: TRBJ1-1; v_gene: TRBV5-8; CDR3aa: ASSGWTVDGVEAF
len: 13; j_gene: TRBJ2-1; v_gene: TRBV6-5; CDR3aa: ASSYASGRYNEQF
len: 14; j_gene: TRBJ2-7; v_gene: TRBV6-6; CDR3aa: ASSLGGPSKSYEQY